This T cell receptor (beta chain) was found in a study of blood T cell repertoires in COVID-19. As for the study in general: COVID-19 samples from acute and convalescent phases originated in the United States, Italy and Spain. PBMCs, B-cell-depleted T cells, or T cells provided the cDNA or gDNA that made up the material.

Trimming cost V 3 bases and J 7 bases; bases outside gene matches: 3. The CDR3 consists of 12 residues. Germline V lookup: CDR1 SGDLS, CDR2 YYNGEE. Some clones are missing from TCRdb's copy, which holds only in-frame ones; the method was immunoSEQ multiplex PCR. In the table there are around 30,000 clones, over 85% of which are singletons. Specimen: peripheral blood. The receptor comes from a human donor with active COVID-19. The donor label of this sample is uncertain. This chain links TRBV9 with TRBJ1-1, with 7 bases matching TRBD1. Here the CDR3 reads CASSAGTVEAFF. DNA of the CDR3: TGTGCCAGCAGCGCAGGGACAGTTGAAGCTTTCTTT.